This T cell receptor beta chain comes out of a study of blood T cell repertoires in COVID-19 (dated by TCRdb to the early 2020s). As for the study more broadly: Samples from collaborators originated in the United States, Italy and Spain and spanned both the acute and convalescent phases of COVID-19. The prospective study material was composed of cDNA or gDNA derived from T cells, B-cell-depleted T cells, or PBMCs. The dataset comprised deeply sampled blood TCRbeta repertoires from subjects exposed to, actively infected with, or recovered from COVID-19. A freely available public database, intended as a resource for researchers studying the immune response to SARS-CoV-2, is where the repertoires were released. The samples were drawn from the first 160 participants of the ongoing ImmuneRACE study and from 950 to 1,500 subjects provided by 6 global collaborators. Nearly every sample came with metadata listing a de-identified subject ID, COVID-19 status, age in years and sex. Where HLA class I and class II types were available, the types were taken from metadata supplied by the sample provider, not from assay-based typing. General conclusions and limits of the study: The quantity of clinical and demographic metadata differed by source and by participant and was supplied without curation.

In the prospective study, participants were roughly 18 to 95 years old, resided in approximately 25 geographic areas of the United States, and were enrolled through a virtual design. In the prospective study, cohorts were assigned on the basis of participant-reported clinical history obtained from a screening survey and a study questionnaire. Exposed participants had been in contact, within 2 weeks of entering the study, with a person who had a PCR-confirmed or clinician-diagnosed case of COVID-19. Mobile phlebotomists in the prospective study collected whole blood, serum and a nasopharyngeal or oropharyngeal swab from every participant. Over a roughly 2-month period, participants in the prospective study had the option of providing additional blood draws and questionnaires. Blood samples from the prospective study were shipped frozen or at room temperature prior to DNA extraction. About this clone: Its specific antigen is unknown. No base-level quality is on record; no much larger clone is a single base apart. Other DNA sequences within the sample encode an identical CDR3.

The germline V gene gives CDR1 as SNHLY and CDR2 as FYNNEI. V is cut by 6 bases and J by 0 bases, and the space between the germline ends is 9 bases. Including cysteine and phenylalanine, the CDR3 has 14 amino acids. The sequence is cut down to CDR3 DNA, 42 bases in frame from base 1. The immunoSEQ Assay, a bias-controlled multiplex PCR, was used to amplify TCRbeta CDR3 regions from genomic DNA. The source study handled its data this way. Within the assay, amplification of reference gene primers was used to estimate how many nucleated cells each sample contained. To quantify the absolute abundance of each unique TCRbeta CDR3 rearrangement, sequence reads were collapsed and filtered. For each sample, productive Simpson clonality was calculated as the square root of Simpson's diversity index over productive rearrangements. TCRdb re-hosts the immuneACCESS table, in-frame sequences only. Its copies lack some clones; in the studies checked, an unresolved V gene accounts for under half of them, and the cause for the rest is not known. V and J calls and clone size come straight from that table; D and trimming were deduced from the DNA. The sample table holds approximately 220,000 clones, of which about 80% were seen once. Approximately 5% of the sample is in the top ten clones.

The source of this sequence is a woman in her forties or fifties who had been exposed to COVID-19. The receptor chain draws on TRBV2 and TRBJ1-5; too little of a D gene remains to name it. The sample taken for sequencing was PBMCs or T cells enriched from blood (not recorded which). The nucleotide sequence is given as TGTGCCAGCAGCGAAAGCTATAGCAATCAGCCCCAGCATTTT. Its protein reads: CASSESYSNQPQHF.